A single T cell receptor beta chain is shown here with its context. The antigen remains undetermined. The data originate from a study of cytomegalovirus exposure and HLA in healthy donors. The study, taken as a whole, reports: The presence/absence work took it that sequencing depth was about the same across donors. The classifier reportedly diagnosed cytomegalovirus status with high specificity and sensitivity.

PCR was performed using 60 Vbeta and 13 Jbeta primers. Authors' methods: The authors later counted 65 million to 80 million unique TCR beta chains, 9.5 million to 11 million of them shared. Clones were read by immunoSEQ multiplex PCR, and TCRdb kept only the in-frame ones, dropping some. Clone size and V and J calls were adopted from that table, with D and trimming inferred from the DNA. The sample holds some 150,000 clones; about four fifths are singletons and the top ten take about 2.6%. The germline V gene has CDR1 LNHNV and CDR2 YYDKDF (reference sequence). The CDR3 runs 16 residues. Trimming stripped 1 base from V and 5 bases from J, with 12 bases between.

V and J are TRBV15 and TRBJ1-6; possibly TRBD1 for D (6 bases). Sequencing was done on a sample of PBMCs. The sequence was collected from a young man in good health and CMV-seronegative. The CDR3 DNA follows: TGTGCCACCAGCAGAGTCCCGGGGGGCGATAATTCACCCCTCCACTTT. Translation gives CATSRVPGGDNSPLHF.